A single sample is the source of the 10 T cell receptor beta chains below, sequenced in a study of blood T cell repertoires in COVID-19. This table comes from immunoSEQ multiplex PCR, and its TCRdb copy is limited to in-frame clones, with some not included. This table holds approximately 290,000 clones, approximately 89% found once. The sample comprised peripheral blood. The receptors stem from a woman aged 25-40 years with COVID-19, enrolled during active disease.

The chain couples TRBV24-1 to TRBJ2-3; 12 bases align to TRBD2. Losses at the gene ends were 2 bases for V and 4 bases for J; bases not matched to a gene: 9. The germline V gene has CDR1 KGHDR and CDR2 SFDVKD. This CDR3 spans 18 amino acids. The CDR3 DNA reads TGTGCCACCAGTGATTCCCCTAGCGGGGGGGCTATCGCAGATACGCAGTATTTT. Amino acids: CATSDSPSGGAIADTQYF.

About this clone: The sample has other DNA sequences that encode this CDR3 too. This chain links TRBV12-3 or TRBV12-4 with TRBJ2-7; TRBD1 matches 7 bases. CDR3 length: 13 amino acids. Trimming took 6 bases from V and 1 from J; bases not matched to a gene: 3. CDR3 bases: TGTGCCAGCAGCCGGGACAGTTCCTACGAGCAGTACTTC. It yields the protein CASSRDSSYEQYF.

The chain combines TRBV5-1 with TRBJ2-3; 9 positions match TRBD1. The germline V gene has CDR1 SGHRS and CDR2 YFSETQ. The CDR3 runs 15 residues. V trimming: 4 bases; J trimming: 3 bases; junction bases outside the gene matches: 6. Written as DNA, the CDR3 is TGCGCCAGCAGCCACAGGGGGCCGGTTACAGATACGCAGTATTTT. This codes for CASSHRGPVTDTQYF. The complete variable domain, with remaining parts taken from reference TRBV5-1 and TRBJ2-3, reads KAGVTQTPRYLIKTRGQQVTLSCSPISGHRSVSWYQQTPGQGLQFLFEYFSETQRNKGNFPGRFSGRQFSNSRSEMNVSTLELGDSALYLCASSHRGPVTDTQYFGPGTRLTVL.

The chain uses TRBV4-2 and TRBJ1-2; D is unresolved. This CDR3 spans 16 amino acids. Trimming removed 1 base at V and 4 bases at J, with 16 bases between. Germline V gives CDR1 LGHNA, CDR2 YNFKEQ. CDR3 amino acids: CASSQVMAGEGYGYTF. In DNA form, the CDR3 reads TGTGCCAGCAGCCAAGTAATGGCGGGAGAGGGCTATGGCTACACCTTC.

This clone was recorded a few times. This chain connects TRBV19 to TRBJ2-2, with 12 nucleotides matching TRBD2. The length of the CDR3 is 16 residues. With V trimmed by 5 bases and J by 4 bases, 5 bases remained unmatched. Germline V CDR1 and CDR2: LNHDA, SQIVND (reference sequence). Here the CDR3 reads CASSVLAGGLTGELFF. CDR3 DNA sequence: TGTGCCAGTAGTGTCCTAGCGGGGGGGCTCACCGGGGAGCTGTTTTTT. Combining the CDR3 with reference TRBV19 and TRBJ2-2 gives the whole variable domain DGGITQSPKYLFRKEGQNVTLSCEQNLNHDAMYWYRQDPGQGLRLIYYSQIVNDFQKGDIAEGYSVSREKKESFPLTVTSAQKNPTAFYLCASSVLAGGLTGELFFGEGSRLTVL.

The CDR3 sequence: CASSQLAGRGEQFF. The CDR3 DNA is TGTGCCAGCAGCCAATTGGCGGGGAGGGGTGAGCAGTTCTTC. The rearrangement links TRBV3-1 (or the pseudogene TRBV3-2) to TRBJ2-1, with TRBD2 matching 7 bases. This CDR3 has 14 amino acids. Losses at the gene ends were 2 bases for V and 9 bases for J; bases not matched to a gene: 7. Germline V CDR1 and CDR2: LGHDT, YNNKEL (reference sequence).

The rearrangement uses TRBV9 and TRBJ1-1, with no clear D. This CDR3 has 14 amino acids. Looked up from germline, CDR1 is SGDLS and CDR2 is YYNGEE. Trimming took off 4 bases at V and 8 bases at J, with 18 bases between the two ends. The CDR3 DNA sequence: TGTGCCAGCAGCCCGGAGGGTCCTCTATGGGAAGCTTTCTTT. Amino acids: CASSPEGPLWEAFF.

The chain combines TRBV4-1 with TRBJ1-3; 8 bases align to TRBD1. The germline V gene encodes CDR1 MGHRA and CDR2 YSYEKL. The trim removed 4 bases at V and 3 bases at J, leaving 20 bases unmatched. This CDR3 is 20 amino acids long. This CDR3 reads CASSPRTSGASGGFGNTIYF. The CDR3 DNA follows: TGCGCCAGCAGCCCACGAACCTCGGGGGCCTCAGGGGGCTTTGGAAACACCATATATTTT.

The CDR3 bases are TGTGCCATCAGTGAGACCAGTCGTGGAGGGGGCTACTACTATGGCTACACCTTC. Protein product: CAISETSRGGGYYYGYTF. V usage is TRBV10-3 and J usage is TRBJ1-2, with 7 nucleotides matching TRBD1. The CDR3 spans 18 residues. CDR1 ENHRY and CDR2 SYGVKD come from the germline V gene. Trimming cost V 2 bases and J 3 bases; bases outside gene matches: 15.

This clone appeared a single time. The chain has TRBV28 and TRBJ1-2, with TRBD1 as a possible D gene (5 bases). V was trimmed by 4 bases and J by 8 bases, leaving 20 bases between them. The germline gives CDR1 MDHEN, CDR2 SYDVKM. The CDR3 runs to 15 residues. This CDR3 reads CASSYMAGRPLGYTF. In DNA form, the CDR3 reads TGTGCCAGCAGTTATATGGCAGGGCGGCCCCTCGGCTACACCTTC.